Presented here are 2 T cell receptor beta chains from one specimen sequenced in a study of blood T cell repertoires in COVID-19. The data were produced by immunoSEQ multiplex PCR, yet TCRdb's version contains in-frame clones alone and is incomplete. The sample has 80,000 to 100,000 clones, over 70% seen once. The sample taken for sequencing was peripheral blood. These receptors came from a man aged 60 to 75 with acute or convalescent COVID-19.

Worth noting for this clone: The junction does not match germline at one end; this may be a read error. The chain employs TRBV29-1 and TRBJ2-2, with 15 positions matching TRBD2. From germline, CDR1 is SQVTM and CDR2 ANQGSEA. The CDR3 length is 17 residues. The CDR3 reads CSVEGLAGGLNTGELFF. CDR3 in DNA: TGCAGCGTCGAAGGACTAGCGGGGGGGCTGAACACCGGGGAGCTGTTTTTT.

This chain joins TRBV6-6 and TRBJ2-5, with TRBD1 matching 9 bases. Looked up from germline, CDR1 is MNHNY and CDR2 is SVGAGI (reference sequence). The CDR3 is 13 amino acids. The CDR3 coding sequence is TGTGCGTTATCGACAGGGGGAATTGAGACCCAGTACTTC. This sequence encodes CALSTGGIETQYF.